The 20 T cell receptor beta chains below come from one sample, sequenced in a study of response to subunit inactivated influenza vaccine. TCRdb called the RT-PCR reads again in MiXCR, with one record for every CDR3 protein. The table records around 500,000 distinct CDR3 sequences, 9.5% to 12% of them present only once. Sequenced material: PBMCs from blood, taken more than 35 days after vaccination. The receptors shown here come from a man aged 45 to 65 who received an inactivated influenza vaccine.

The DNA for the CDR3 is TGCGCCAGCAGCCTCAGGACTAGCTCATCCGGGGAGCTGTTTTTT. This codes for CASSLRTSSSGELFF. The chain combines TRBV5-1 with TRBJ2-2, with 8 bases lining up with TRBD2. Germline V CDR1 and CDR2: SGHRS, YFSETQ. Trimming cost V 4 bases and J 6 bases; bases outside gene matches: 8. CDR3 size: 15 residues.

This chain joins TRBV18 and TRBJ2-6; D might be TRBD1 or TRBD2, each matching 5 bases. Germline CDR1 is KGHSH and CDR2 is LQKENI. The V end lost 2 bases, the J end lost 0 bases, and 11 bases lay between the germline ends. The CDR3 is 17 amino acids. Here the CDR3 reads CASSPGTSNSGANVLTF. DNA of the CDR3: TGTGCCAGCTCACCAGGGACGTCTAACTCTGGGGCCAACGTCCTGACTTTC.

This clonotype was picked up many times. V and J are TRBV12-3 or TRBV12-4 and TRBJ2-1; a possible D gene is TRBD2 (6 bases). V was clipped by 6 bases and J by 6 bases, with 15 bases between them. There are 14 residues in the CDR3. CDR3 region: CASSEGLASNEQFF. CDR3 sequence (DNA): TGTGCCAGCAGCGAGGGACTGGCCTCCAATGAGCAGTTCTTC.

This clonotype appeared many times. The chain joins TRBV6-1 to TRBJ2-7; D possibly uses TRBD1 or TRBD2 (5 bases each). Germline CDR1 and CDR2: MNHNS and SASEGT. This CDR3 region has 13 residues. V was cut by 6 bases and J by 7 bases, with 16 bases left in between. In nucleotides, the CDR3 is TGTGCCAGCAGCTCCGATTGGGGGACGGAGCAGTACTTC. It encodes CASSSDWGTEQYF.

This clonotype was seen only a few times. The chain recombines TRBV14 with TRBJ1-3; D is ambiguous. The CDR3 has 12 amino acids. Germline CDR1 SGHDN, CDR2 FVKESK. V shed 2 bases and J shed 9 bases, with 8 bases lying between them. CDR3: CASSQSTSTIYF. CDR3 sequence (DNA): TGTGCCAGCAGCCAATCGACATCCACCATATATTTT.

The genes are TRBV29-1 and TRBJ2-3, with 8 bases identical to TRBD2. Germline V CDR1 and CDR2: SQVTM, ANQGSEA. CDR3 length: 14 residues. The ends lost 5 bases at V and 3 bases at J; junction bases unmatched: 7. CDR3 protein: CSVRASGQTDTQYF. The CDR3, as DNA: TGCAGCGTTCGGGCTAGCGGGCAGACAGATACGCAGTATTTT.

This clonotype has just a few counts. The chain joins TRBV7-9 to TRBJ2-7; the match to TRBD1 covers 7 bases. Trimming took 5 bases from V and 4 from J; bases not matched to a gene: 11. This CDR3 comprises 15 residues. CDR1 is SEHNR and CDR2 is FQNEAQ in the germline V gene (reference sequence). The CDR3 DNA is TGTGCCAGCAGCCACGACAGGGATGATGGGTACGAGCAGTACTTC. Its protein product is CASSHDRDDGYEQYF.

This clonotype was observed a handful of times. The chain joins TRBV11-2 to TRBJ2-5; D uncertain. The CDR3 is 12 amino acids. V lost 3 bases and J lost 3, with 5 bases in between. The germline V gene encodes CDR1 SGHAT and CDR2 FQNNGV. This CDR3 is CASSFIEETQYF. The CDR3 DNA is TGTGCCAGCAGCTTTATAGAAGAGACCCAGTACTTC.

The chain links TRBV7-9 to TRBJ2-5; the D gene is possibly TRBD1 (8 bases). This CDR3 spans 14 amino acids. Trimming cost V 3 bases and J 6 bases, with 14 bases left between them. Per germline, CDR1 SEHNR and CDR2 FQNEAQ (reference sequence). The DNA for the CDR3 is TGTGCCAGCAGCTTCGGGAGGACAGGGAAGACCCAGTACTTC. It is translated as CASSFGRTGKTQYF.

This clonotype has just a few counts. The chain is built from TRBV15 and TRBJ2-5, with a weak D call TRBD2 (6 bases). The CDR3 covers 16 residues. The V end was cut by 0 bases, the J end by 1 base, with 12 bases between. Germline values: CDR1 LNHNV, CDR2 YYDKDF (reference sequence). CDR3 nucleotides: TGTGCCACCAGCAGAGATGGGGGACTGCTCCAAGAGACCCAGTACTTC. Its protein is CATSRDGGLLQETQYF.

The rearrangement uses TRBV2 and TRBJ2-5; 7 nucleotides line up with TRBD1. CDR1 is SNHLY and CDR2 is FYNNEI in the germline V gene. CDR3 length equals 13 residues. With 5 bases clipped from V and 5 bases from J, the junction kept 5 bases outside the gene matches. CDR3 residues: CASSFDRVETQYF. The DNA of the CDR3 is TGTGCCAGCAGTTTCGACAGGGTCGAGACCCAGTACTTC.

The CDR3 loop is CASSPLRDEQYF. CDR3 nucleotide sequence: TGTGCCAGCTCACCACTCCGGGACGAGCAGTACTTC. V usage is TRBV18 and J usage is TRBJ2-7; D is ambiguous. Germline CDR1 reads KGHSH; CDR2 reads LQKENI. This CDR3 has 12 residues. The germline V and J ends were trimmed by 1 base and 5 bases, with 6 bases remaining between them.

This clonotype was counted between two and nine times. The chain recombines TRBV11-1 with TRBJ2-6; 9 bases map to TRBD1. Germline lookup yields CDR1 SGHAT and CDR2 FQDESV (reference sequence). There are 18 residues in the CDR3. The V and J ends lost 3 bases and 1 base, in that order; junction bases with no gene match: 7. The CDR3 spells CASSLGTGYMSGANVLTF. Written as DNA, the CDR3 is TGTGCCAGCAGCTTGGGGACAGGGTATATGTCTGGGGCCAACGTCCTGACTTTC. The full variable domain, rest sourced from reference TRBV11-1 and TRBJ2-6, is EAEVAQSPRYKITEKSQAVAFWCDPISGHATLYWYRQILGQGPELLVQFQDESVVDDSQLPKDRFSAERLKGVDSTLKIQPAELGDSAMYLCASSLGTGYMSGANVLTFGAGSRLTVL.

This chain links TRBV11-2 with TRBJ2-3; D uncertain. V was shortened by 5 bases and J by 0 bases, with 18 bases between the two germline ends. CDR3 length: 17 residues. Germline-derived CDR1 and CDR2 are SGHAT and FQNNGV. The chain's CDR3 is CASSALIPAFSTDTQYF. The CDR3 DNA reads TGTGCCAGCAGCGCCTTAATCCCAGCGTTCAGCACAGATACGCAGTATTTT.

This chain uses TRBV20-1 with TRBJ1-5, with TRBD1 as a possible D gene (6 bases). The CDR3 totals 15 residues. The germline CDR1 and CDR2 sequences are DFQATT and SNEGSKA (reference sequence). V was pared by 3 bases and J by 5 bases, with 17 bases between. CDR3 protein: CSARETGRKDQPQHF. The DNA of the CDR3 is TGCAGTGCTAGGGAAACAGGGAGGAAGGATCAGCCCCAGCATTTT.

This clonotype has more than one count but fewer than ten. The rearrangement links TRBV25-1 to TRBJ1-6; D remains unclear. Deletions cut 7 bases from V and 5 bases from J, with 15 bases between. This CDR3 spans 15 amino acids. Germline CDR1 and CDR2: MGHDK and SYGVNS. CDR3 amino acids: CASTPTGHNNSPLHF. The CDR3 DNA reads as TGTGCCAGCACCCCCACGGGTCACAATAATTCACCCCTCCACTTT.

This chain connects TRBV11-2 to TRBJ2-7; D gene uncertain. The CDR3 is 12 residues long. Trimming left V 4 bases short and J 7 bases short, with 11 bases between. Germline lookup yields CDR1 SGHAT and CDR2 FQNNGV. Here the CDR3 reads CASSSGSREQYF. In DNA form, the CDR3 reads TGTGCCAGCAGCTCGGGCTCACGAGAGCAGTACTTC.

The CDR3 DNA sequence: TGTGCCAGCTCACCGGGAGGGGTTATGGAGACCCAGTACTTC. As protein: CASSPGGVMETQYF. V and J are TRBV18 and TRBJ2-5, with 7 positions matching TRBD2. The germline CDR1 and CDR2 sequences are KGHSH and LQKENI. The CDR3 covers 14 residues. Trimming took 3 bases from V and 5 from J; bases not matched to a gene: 6.

This rearrangement joins TRBV7-9 to TRBJ2-5; D is unclear. The CDR3 totals 15 residues. V was pared by 2 bases and J by 2 bases, with 12 bases between. Germline CDR1 reads SEHNR; CDR2 reads FQNEAQ (reference sequence). CDR3 residues: CASSLLPEWQETQYF. The CDR3 nucleotides are TGTGCCAGCAGCTTACTCCCGGAGTGGCAAGAGACCCAGTACTTC.

This rearrangement joins TRBV11-1 to TRBJ2-1; D is unclear. Between the trimmed V and J ends, which lost 1 base and 6 bases, there was a span of 10 bases. The CDR3 covers 14 residues. Germline values: CDR1 SGHAT, CDR2 FQDESV (reference sequence). CDR3 coding DNA: TGTGCCAGCAGCTTAGAACGGACCGCCAATGAGCAGTTCTTC. It yields the protein CASSLERTANEQFF.